A single sample is the source of the 21 T cell receptor beta chains below, sequenced in a study of blood T cell repertoires in COVID-19. The table came from immunoSEQ multiplex PCR; TCRdb's copy has only in-frame clones and leaves some out. The table includes about 380,000 clones, 88% detected once. The sample comprised PBMCs or T cells enriched from blood (not recorded which). Every receptor here comes from a woman under 30 who had recovered from COVID-19.

The rearrangement uses TRBV3-1 (or the pseudogene TRBV3-2) and TRBJ1-6, with TRBD1 as a possible D gene (6 bases). The CDR3 covers 14 residues. V was shortened by 0 bases and J by 9 bases, with 9 bases between the two germline ends. Germline CDR1 is LGHDT and CDR2 is YNNKEL (reference sequence). The CDR3 here is CASSQEARGSPLHF. The CDR3 region has the DNA TGTGCCAGCAGCCAAGAGGCCAGGGGTTCACCCCTCCACTTT.

CDR3 in amino acids: CASSPLGAANTGELFF. DNA of the CDR3: TGTGCCAGCAGCCCGTTAGGGGCCGCGAACACCGGGGAGCTGTTTTTT. J is TRBJ2-2 and V is TRBV9; D is perhaps TRBD1 (5 bases). The V end lost 4 bases, the J end lost 0 bases, and 13 bases lay between the germline ends. This CDR3 is 16 amino acids long. The germline gives CDR1 SGDLS, CDR2 YYNGEE. The variable domain in full, with the rest retrieved from reference TRBV9 and TRBJ2-2, is DSGVTQTPKHLITATGQRVTLRCSPRSGDLSVYWYQQSLDQGLQFLIQYYNGEERAKGNILERFSAQQFPDLHSELNLSSLELGDSALYFCASSPLGAANTGELFFGEGSRLTVL.

V gene TRBV4-3 combines with J gene TRBJ1-1; D remains ambiguous. Trimming cost V 4 bases and J 1 base, with 7 bases left between them. The CDR3 extends over 13 amino acids. Germline V gene data show CDR1 as LGHNA and CDR2 as YSLEER. The CDR3 sequence: CASSPRQNTEAFF. The CDR3 DNA sequence: TGCGCCAGCAGCCCACGACAGAACACTGAAGCTTTCTTT.

This chain joins TRBV9 and TRBJ2-4, with TRBD2 as a possible D gene (5 bases). The CDR3 extends over 16 amino acids. Germline loops: CDR1 SGDLS, CDR2 YYNGEE. V was trimmed by 4 bases and J by 2 bases, leaving 16 bases between them. The CDR3 region is CASSPSPLETKNIQYF. As DNA, the CDR3 is TGTGCCAGCAGCCCTAGCCCCCTTGAGACCAAAAACATTCAGTACTTC.

The genes are TRBV19 and TRBJ2-7; D may be TRBD2 (5 bases). Germline CDR1 is LNHDA and CDR2 is SQIVND (reference sequence). This CDR3 contains 12 residues. Trimming removed 6 bases at V and 7 bases at J, with 13 bases between. CDR3 loop: CASSVGGGEQYF. The CDR3, as DNA: TGTGCCAGTAGCGTTGGAGGTGGGGAGCAGTACTTC.

The rearrangement joins TRBV6-5 to TRBJ2-7; weak D call: TRBD2 (6 bases). From germline, CDR1 is MNHEY and CDR2 SVGAGI. The CDR3 runs to 14 residues. Trimming removed 2 bases at V and 3 bases at J, with 11 bases between. CDR3 region: CASSYGAGRYEQYF. As DNA, the CDR3 is TGTGCCAGCAGTTACGGGGCGGGACGCTACGAGCAGTACTTC.

This chain uses TRBV11-2 with TRBJ2-5, with 13 bases identical to TRBD2. The CDR3 extends over 16 amino acids. CDR1 and CDR2 from the germline V gene are SGHAT and FQNNGV. The ends lost 5 bases at V and 5 bases at J; junction bases unmatched: 8. The CDR3 DNA reads as TGTGCCAGCAGCCCTGGACTAGCGGGGGCCCGGGAGACCCAGTACTTC. Protein: CASSPGLAGARETQYF.

The chain combines TRBV4-2 with TRBJ1-6, with D hard to call. Germline CDR1 reads LGHNA; CDR2 reads YNFKEQ. The CDR3 covers 15 residues. V dropped 7 bases and J dropped 0 bases, with 10 bases sitting between them. The CDR3 region is CASNYVSSYNSPLHF. The CDR3 nucleotides read TGTGCCAGCAACTACGTAAGCTCCTATAATTCACCCCTCCACTTT.

This clone has more than one count but fewer than ten. J is TRBJ1-6 and V is TRBV10-3; D might be TRBD1 (5 bases). Trimming left V 2 bases short and J 14 bases short, with 22 bases between. Germline lookup yields CDR1 ENHRY and CDR2 SYGVKD. The CDR3 runs 16 residues. The CDR3: CAISEGVTFERGTLHF. CDR3 nucleotide sequence: TGTGCCATCAGTGAGGGGGTCACTTTCGAAAGGGGCACCCTCCACTTT.

This chain joins TRBV18 and TRBJ1-4; 9 nucleotides align to TRBD1. This CDR3 has 16 amino acids. Germline trimming cut 4 bases from V and 7 bases from J; bases unmatched to any gene: 10. Germline-derived CDR1 and CDR2 are KGHSH and LQKENI. CDR3 DNA: TGTGCCAGCTCACGGGGACCGGGACAGGGAGGTGAAAAACTGTTTTTT. Its translation: CASSRGPGQGGEKLFF.

This clone occurred once. The chain links TRBV9 to TRBJ1-3; 8 bases fit TRBD1. J lost 0 bases, V lost 4 bases, and 9 bases had no gene match. The CDR3 runs 17 residues. CDR1 and CDR2 (germline): SGDLS, YYNGEE. CDR3 bases: TGTGCCAGCAGCTCGGGACAGGACCCTTTCTCTGGAAACACCATATATTTT. Protein: CASSSGQDPFSGNTIYF.

The chain carries TRBV30 and TRBJ1-1; D unresolved. The V end was cut by 1 base, the J end by 5 bases, with 8 bases between. Germline lookup yields CDR1 GTSNPN and CDR2 SVGIG (reference sequence). The CDR3 spans 12 residues. The CDR3 region is CAWSAVKTEAFF. As DNA, the CDR3 is TGTGCCTGGAGTGCGGTAAAAACTGAAGCTTTCTTT.

The CDR3 DNA sequence: TGTGCCAGCAGTCCACAGGACAGAGCCAATTCACCCCTCCACTTT. Translated: CASSPQDRANSPLHF. V and J are TRBV28 and TRBJ1-6; TRBD1 is a possible D gene (6 bases). Trimming removed 5 bases from V and 7 bases from J, with 15 bases in between. Germline V gives CDR1 MDHEN, CDR2 SYDVKM. The CDR3 is made up of 15 amino acids.

The CDR3 region is CASSQRLAGDTDTQYF. CDR3 coding DNA: TGCGCCAGCAGCCAAAGACTAGCGGGGGACACAGATACGCAGTATTTT. V and J are TRBV4-3 and TRBJ2-3; 12 positions match TRBD2. V shed 2 bases and J 2 bases; nucleotides not matched to a gene: 2. Germline CDR1 is LGHNA and CDR2 is YSLEER. The CDR3 length is 16 residues.

In DNA, the CDR3 is TGTGCCACCAGCAGAGATTTGAGGCCTGAAGCTTTCTTT. Translation gives CATSRDLRPEAFF. The V and J genes are TRBV15 and TRBJ1-1; the D is unclear. The CDR3 extends over 13 amino acids. V was shortened by 0 bases and J by 6 bases, with 8 bases between the two germline ends. CDR1 and CDR2 from the germline V gene are LNHNV and YYDKDF (reference sequence).

V is TRBV30 and J is TRBJ2-1; 7 bases align to TRBD1. This CDR3 has 14 residues. CDR1 GTSNPN and CDR2 SVGIG come from the germline V gene (reference sequence). V lost 5 bases and J lost 4; bases outside the gene matches: 8. This chain's CDR3 is CAWSTGRYYNEQFF. The CDR3 DNA reads as TGTGCCTGGTCGACAGGGAGATATTACAATGAGCAGTTCTTC.

This rearrangement joins TRBV28 to TRBJ2-7; 9 bases align to TRBD1. Germline loops: CDR1 MDHEN, CDR2 SYDVKM. Trimming took 8 bases from V and 5 from J; bases not matched to a gene: 13. The CDR3 has 15 amino acids. The CDR3 reads CASVFGTGRRHEQYF. The CDR3 nucleotides read TGTGCCAGCGTCTTTGGGACAGGGAGGAGACACGAGCAGTACTTC.

This clone was picked up one time. The chain links TRBV5-5 to TRBJ1-1, with 10 bases fitting TRBD1. The CDR3 contains 12 residues. Germline trimming cut 4 bases from V and 10 bases from J; bases unmatched to any gene: 4. Germline V gene lookup returns CDR1 SGHKS and CDR2 YYEKEE (reference sequence). CDR3 residues: CASSRQGAGAFF. The CDR3 DNA sequence: TGTGCCAGCAGCCGACAGGGGGCGGGAGCTTTCTTT.

The rearrangement joins TRBV5-1 to TRBJ2-3; 10 bases are a match to TRBD2. Germline-derived CDR1 and CDR2 are SGHRS and YFSETQ. The CDR3 contains 18 residues. The J segment lost 3 bases and the V segment lost 0 bases, leaving 10 bases of the junction unmatched. This CDR3 is CASSLGKRGGLPTDTQYF. For the CDR3, the DNA is TGCGCCAGCAGCTTGGGAAAGCGGGGGGGCCTCCCGACAGATACGCAGTATTTT. Drawing the rest from reference TRBV5-1 and TRBJ2-3, the complete variable domain is KAGVTQTPRYLIKTRGQQVTLSCSPISGHRSVSWYQQTPGQGLQFLFEYFSETQRNKGNFPGRFSGRQFSNSRSEMNVSTLELGDSALYLCASSLGKRGGLPTDTQYFGPGTRLTVL.

The rearrangement uses TRBV24-1 and TRBJ2-5; D is perhaps TRBD2 (6 bases). The CDR3 is made up of 15 amino acids. Germline V gene sequence: CDR1 KGHDR, CDR2 SFDVKD. V was clipped by 4 bases and J by 3 bases, with 14 bases between them. The CDR3 sequence: CATSEGGTKEETQYF. The CDR3 nucleotides read TGTGCCACCAGTGAGGGGGGTACTAAGGAAGAGACCCAGTACTTC.

CDR3 protein: CSASLLAGNYEQYF. DNA of the CDR3: TGCAGTGCTAGTCTTCTAGCGGGGAACTACGAGCAGTACTTC. The V and J genes are TRBV20-1 and TRBJ2-7; 9 bases map to TRBD2. Germline loops: CDR1 DFQATT, CDR2 SNEGSKA (reference sequence). V was pared by 3 bases and J by 3 bases, with 6 bases of the junction left unmatched. This CDR3 has 14 amino acids.